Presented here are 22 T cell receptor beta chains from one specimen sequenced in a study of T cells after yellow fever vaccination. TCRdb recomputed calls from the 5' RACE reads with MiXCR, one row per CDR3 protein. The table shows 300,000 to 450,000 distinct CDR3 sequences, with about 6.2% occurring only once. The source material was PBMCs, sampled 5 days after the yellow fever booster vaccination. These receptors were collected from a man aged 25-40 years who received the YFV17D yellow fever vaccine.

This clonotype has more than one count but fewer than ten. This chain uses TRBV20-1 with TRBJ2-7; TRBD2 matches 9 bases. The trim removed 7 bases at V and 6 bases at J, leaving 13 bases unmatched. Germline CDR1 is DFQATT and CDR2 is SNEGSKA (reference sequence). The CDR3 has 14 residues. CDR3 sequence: CSVGHPSGRIEQYF. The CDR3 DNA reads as TGCAGTGTCGGACACCCAAGCGGGAGGATCGAGCAGTACTTC.

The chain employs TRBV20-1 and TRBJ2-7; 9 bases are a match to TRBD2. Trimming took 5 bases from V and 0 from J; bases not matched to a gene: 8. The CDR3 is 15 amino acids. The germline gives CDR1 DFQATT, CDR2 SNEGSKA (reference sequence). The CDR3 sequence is CSASPGLASSYEQYF. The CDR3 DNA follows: TGCAGTGCTTCCCCCGGACTAGCGAGCTCCTACGAGCAGTACTTC.

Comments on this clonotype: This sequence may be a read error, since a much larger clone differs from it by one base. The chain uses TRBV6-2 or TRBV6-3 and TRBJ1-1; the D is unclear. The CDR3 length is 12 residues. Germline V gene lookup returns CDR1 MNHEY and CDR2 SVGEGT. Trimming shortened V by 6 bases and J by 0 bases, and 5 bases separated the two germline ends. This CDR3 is CASRLMNTEAFF. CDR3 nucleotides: TGTGCCAGCAGATTAATGAACACTGAAGCTTTCTTT.

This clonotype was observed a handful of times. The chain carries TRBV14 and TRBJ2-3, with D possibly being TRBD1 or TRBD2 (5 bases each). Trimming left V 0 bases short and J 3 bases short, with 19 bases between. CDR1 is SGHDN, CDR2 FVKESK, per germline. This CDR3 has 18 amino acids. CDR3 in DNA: TGTGCCAGCAGCCAAGAACCCTTTGGGGGAGATTGGACAGATACGCAGTATTTT. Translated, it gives CASSQEPFGGDWTDTQYF.

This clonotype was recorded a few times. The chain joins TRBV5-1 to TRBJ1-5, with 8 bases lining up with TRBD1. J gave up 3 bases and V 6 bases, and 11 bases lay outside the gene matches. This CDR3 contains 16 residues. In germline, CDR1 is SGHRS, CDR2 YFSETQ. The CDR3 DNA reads TGCGCCAGCATCATAGCGGGGACAGGCGACAATCAGCCCCAGCATTTT. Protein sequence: CASIIAGTGDNQPQHF.

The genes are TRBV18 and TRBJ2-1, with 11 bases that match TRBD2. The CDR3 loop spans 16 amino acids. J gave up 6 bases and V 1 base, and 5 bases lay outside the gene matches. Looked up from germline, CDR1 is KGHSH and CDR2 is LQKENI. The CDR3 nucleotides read TGTGCCAGCTCACCACTAGCGGGAGGGCCGGGCAATGAGCAGTTCTTC. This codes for CASSPLAGGPGNEQFF.

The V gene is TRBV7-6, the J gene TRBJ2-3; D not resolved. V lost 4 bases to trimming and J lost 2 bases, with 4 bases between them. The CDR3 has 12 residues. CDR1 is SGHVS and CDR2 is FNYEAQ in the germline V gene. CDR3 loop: CASSWTTDTQYF. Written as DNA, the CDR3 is TGTGCCAGCAGCTGGACCACAGATACGCAGTATTTT.

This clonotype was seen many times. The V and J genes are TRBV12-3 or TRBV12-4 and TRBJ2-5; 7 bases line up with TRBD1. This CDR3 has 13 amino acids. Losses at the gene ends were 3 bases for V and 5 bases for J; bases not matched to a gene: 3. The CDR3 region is CASSFRGLETQYF. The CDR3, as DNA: TGTGCCAGCAGTTTCAGGGGGTTGGAGACCCAGTACTTC.

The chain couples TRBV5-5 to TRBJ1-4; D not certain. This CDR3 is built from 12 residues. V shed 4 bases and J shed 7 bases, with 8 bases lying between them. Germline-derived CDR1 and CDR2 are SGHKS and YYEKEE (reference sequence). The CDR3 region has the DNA TGTGCCAGCAGCCCCGCGCGTGAAAAACTGTTTTTT. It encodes CASSPAREKLFF. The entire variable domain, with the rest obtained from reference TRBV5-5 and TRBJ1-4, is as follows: DAGVTQSPTHLIKTRGQQVTLRCSPISGHKSVSWYQQVLGQGPQFIFQYYEKEERGRGNFPDRFSARQFPNYSSELNVNALLLGDSALYLCASSPAREKLFFGSGTQLSVL.

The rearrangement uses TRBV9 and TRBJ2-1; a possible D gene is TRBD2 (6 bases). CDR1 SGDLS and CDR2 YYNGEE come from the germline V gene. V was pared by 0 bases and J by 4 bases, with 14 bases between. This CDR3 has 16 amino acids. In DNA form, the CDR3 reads TGTGCCAGCAGCGTAGTTGGTAGCGGCCGGTACAATGAGCAGTTCTTC. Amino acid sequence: CASSVVGSGRYNEQFF.

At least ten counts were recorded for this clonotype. The CDR3 here is CASSLELAGYNEQFF. CDR3 nucleotide sequence: TGTGCCAGCAGCTTGGAACTAGCGGGTTATAATGAGCAGTTCTTC. The V call is TRBV5-5, the J call TRBJ2-1, with 9 bases aligning to TRBD2. Germline values: CDR1 SGHKS, CDR2 YYEKEE (reference sequence). J gave up 7 bases and V 0 bases, and 5 bases lay outside the gene matches. The CDR3 runs to 15 residues. Together with reference TRBV5-5 and TRBJ2-1, the CDR3 gives the full variable domain: DAGVTQSPTHLIKTRGQQVTLRCSPISGHKSVSWYQQVLGQGPQFIFQYYEKEERGRGNFPDRFSARQFPNYSSELNVNALLLGDSALYLCASSLELAGYNEQFFGPGTRLTVL.

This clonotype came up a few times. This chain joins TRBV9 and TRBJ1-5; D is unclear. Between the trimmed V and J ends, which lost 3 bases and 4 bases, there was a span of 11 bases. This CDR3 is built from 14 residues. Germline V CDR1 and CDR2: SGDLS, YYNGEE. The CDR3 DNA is TGTGCCAGCAGCGACGGTCCTCGAAATCAGCCCCAGCATTTT. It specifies CASSDGPRNQPQHF.

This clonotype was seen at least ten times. In DNA, the CDR3 is TGTGCCAGCAGTCAGCCTCCTAGCGCCTCCGAGACCCAGTACTTC. It codes for CASSQPPSASETQYF. The chain combines TRBV12-3 or TRBV12-4 with TRBJ2-5; TRBD2 might be the D (6 bases). The V gene lost 5 bases and the J gene lost 5 bases, with 18 bases spanning the gap. This CDR3 is built from 15 residues.

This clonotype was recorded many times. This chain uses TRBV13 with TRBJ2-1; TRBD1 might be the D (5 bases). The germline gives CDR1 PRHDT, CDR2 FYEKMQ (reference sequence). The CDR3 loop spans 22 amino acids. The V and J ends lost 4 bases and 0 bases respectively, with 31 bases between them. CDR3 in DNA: TGTGCCAGCAGCTACCCAGTGGTAGGGGCCGCCCAAAAGCTCGGCTCCTACAATGAGCAGTTCTTC. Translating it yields CASSYPVVGAAQKLGSYNEQFF.

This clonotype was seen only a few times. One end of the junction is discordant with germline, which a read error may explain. CDR3 sequence: CASSSGVEVRAF. As DNA, the CDR3 is TGTGCCAGCAGCTCTGGGGTTGAAGTGAGAGCATTC. The chain carries TRBV7-2 and TRBJ2-1; no clear D gene. CDR1 is SGHTA and CDR2 is FQGNSA in the germline V gene. This CDR3 has 12 residues. Supplemented by reference TRBV7-2 and TRBJ2-1, the full variable domain reads GAGVSQSPSNKVTEKGKDVELRCDPISGHTALYWYRQSLGQGLEFLIYFQGNSAPDKSGLPSDRFSAERTGGSVSTLTIQRTQQEDSAVYLCASSSGVEVRAFGPGTRLTVL.

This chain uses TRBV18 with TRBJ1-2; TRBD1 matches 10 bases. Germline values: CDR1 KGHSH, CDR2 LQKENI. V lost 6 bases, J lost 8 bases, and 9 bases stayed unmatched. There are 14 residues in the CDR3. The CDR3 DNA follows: TGTGCCAGCTCGCGTACCGGGACAGGGGAAGGCTACACCTTC. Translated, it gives CASSRTGTGEGYTF. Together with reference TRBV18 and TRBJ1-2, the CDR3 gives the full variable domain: NAGVMQNPRHLVRRRGQEARLRCSPMKGHSHVYWYRQLPEEGLKFMVYLQKENIIDESGMPKERFSAEFPKEGPSILRIQQVVRGDSAAYFCASSRTGTGEGYTFGSGTRLTVV.

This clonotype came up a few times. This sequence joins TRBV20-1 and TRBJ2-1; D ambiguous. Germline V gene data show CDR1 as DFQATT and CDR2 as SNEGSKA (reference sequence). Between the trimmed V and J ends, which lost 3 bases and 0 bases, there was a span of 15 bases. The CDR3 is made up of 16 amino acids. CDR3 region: CSASPLGEYSYNEQFF. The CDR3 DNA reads TGCAGTGCTAGCCCCTTGGGCGAATACTCCTACAATGAGCAGTTCTTC.

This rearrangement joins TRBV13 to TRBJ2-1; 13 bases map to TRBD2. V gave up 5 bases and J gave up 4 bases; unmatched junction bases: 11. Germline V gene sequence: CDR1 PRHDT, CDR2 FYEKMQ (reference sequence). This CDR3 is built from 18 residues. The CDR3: CASSQPLRLAGGYNEQFF. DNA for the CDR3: TGTGCCAGCAGCCAACCCCTCCGACTAGCGGGAGGATACAATGAGCAGTTCTTC.

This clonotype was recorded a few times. CDR3 sequence (DNA): TGCGCCAGCAGCGAAATGAACACCGGGGAGCTGTTTTTT. This translates into CASSEMNTGELFF. The rearrangement links TRBV5-1 to TRBJ2-2, with D unresolved. Germline V gene sequence: CDR1 SGHRS, CDR2 YFSETQ. V was shortened by 4 bases and J by 1 base, with 5 bases between the two germline ends. CDR3 length equals 13 residues.

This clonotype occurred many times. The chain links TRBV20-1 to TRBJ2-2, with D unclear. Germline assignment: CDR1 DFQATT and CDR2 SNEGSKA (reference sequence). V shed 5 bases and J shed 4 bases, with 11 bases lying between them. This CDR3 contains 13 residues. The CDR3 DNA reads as TGCAGTGCTGACCTCCTCACCACCGGGGAGCTGTTTTTT. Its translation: CSADLLTTGELFF.

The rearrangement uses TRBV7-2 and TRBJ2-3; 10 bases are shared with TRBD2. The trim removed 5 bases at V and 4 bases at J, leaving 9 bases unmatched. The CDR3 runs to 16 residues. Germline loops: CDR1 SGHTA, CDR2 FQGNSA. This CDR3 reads CASSVRLAGAADTQYF. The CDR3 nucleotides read TGTGCCAGCAGCGTGAGGCTAGCGGGAGCAGCAGATACGCAGTATTTT. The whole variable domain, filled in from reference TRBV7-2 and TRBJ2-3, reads GAGVSQSPSNKVTEKGKDVELRCDPISGHTALYWYRQSLGQGLEFLIYFQGNSAPDKSGLPSDRFSAERTGGSVSTLTIQRTQQEDSAVYLCASSVRLAGAADTQYFGPGTRLTVL.

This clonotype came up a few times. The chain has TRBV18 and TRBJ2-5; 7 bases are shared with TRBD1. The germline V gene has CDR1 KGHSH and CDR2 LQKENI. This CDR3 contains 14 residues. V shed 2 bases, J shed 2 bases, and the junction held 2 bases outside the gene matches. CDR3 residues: CASSPRGQQETQYF. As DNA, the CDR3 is TGTGCCAGCTCACCAAGGGGGCAACAAGAGACCCAGTACTTC.